This T cell receptor beta chain was retrieved from a study of sequential checkpoint blockade in melanoma. Treatment in this sample: randomized to nivolumab then ipilimumab (arm A) or the reverse (arm B). In germline, CDR1 is LNHDA, CDR2 SQIVND (reference sequence). The CDR3 spans 17 residues. V shed 1 base, J shed 2 bases, and the junction held 8 bases outside the gene matches. The repertoire was sequenced with immunoSEQ multiplex PCR; TCRdb's copy has only in-frame clones and lacks some. This sample has about 9,200 clones, with roughly 24% found just once. The specimen was tumor tissue (inferred from file names), collected from a patient given nivolumab and ipilimumab in sequence. The source is a human donor with melanoma. V usage is TRBV19 and J usage is TRBJ2-4, with TRBD1 matching 7 bases. The CDR3 sequence: CASSIAGTVLPKNIQYF. CDR3 sequence (DNA): TGTGCCAGTAGTATAGCCGGGACAGTCCTACCCAAAAACATTCAGTACTTC.